The clone carrying this T cell receptor (beta chain) was found a few times. A single record per CDR3 protein comes from TCRdb applying MiXCR to the PCR reads. The sample consists of around 19,000 distinct CDR3 sequences, approximately 49% of them appearing once. Germline loops: CDR1 MNHEY, CDR2 SMNVEV (reference sequence). CDR3 length: 13 amino acids. The V gene lost 8 bases and the J gene lost 0 bases, with 8 bases spanning the gap. This entry belongs to a study of CD4 and CD8 cells across lung adenocarcinoma regions. This rearrangement joins TRBV27 to TRBJ2-4; no firm D call. The receptor was derived from a female donor with lung adenocarcinoma. The CD4 and CD8 labels of this study may be unreliable. Material: CD8+ T cells from the center of a lung tumor. The CDR3 sequence is CASDPKAKNIQYF. The CDR3 nucleotides read TGTGCCAGCGACCCTAAAGCCAAAAACATTCAGTACTTC.